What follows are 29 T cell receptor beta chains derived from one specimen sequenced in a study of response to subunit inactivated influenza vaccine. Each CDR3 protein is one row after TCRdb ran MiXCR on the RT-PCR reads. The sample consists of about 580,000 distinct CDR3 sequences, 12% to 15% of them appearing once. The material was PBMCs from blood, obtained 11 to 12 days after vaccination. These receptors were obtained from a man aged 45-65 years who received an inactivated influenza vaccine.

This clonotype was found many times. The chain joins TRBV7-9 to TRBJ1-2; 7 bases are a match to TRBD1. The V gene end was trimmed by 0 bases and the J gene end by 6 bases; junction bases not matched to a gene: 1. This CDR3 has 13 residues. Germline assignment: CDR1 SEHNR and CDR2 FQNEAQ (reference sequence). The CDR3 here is CASSLAGGDGYTF. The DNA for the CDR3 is TGTGCCAGCAGCTTAGCAGGGGGCGATGGCTACACCTTC.

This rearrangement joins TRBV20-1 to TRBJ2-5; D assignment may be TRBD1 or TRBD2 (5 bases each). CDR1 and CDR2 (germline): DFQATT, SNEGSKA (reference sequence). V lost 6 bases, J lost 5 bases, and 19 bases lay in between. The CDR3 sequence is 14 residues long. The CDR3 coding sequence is TGCAGTGCAATAATACCGGGACCCACGGAGACCCAGTACTTC. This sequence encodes CSAIIPGPTETQYF.

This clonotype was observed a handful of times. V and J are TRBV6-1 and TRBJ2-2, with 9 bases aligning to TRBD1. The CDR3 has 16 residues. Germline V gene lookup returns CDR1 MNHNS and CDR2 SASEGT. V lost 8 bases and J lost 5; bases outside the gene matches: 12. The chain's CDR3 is CASRRPGQGRTGELFF. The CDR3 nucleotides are TGTGCCAGCCGACGGCCGGGACAGGGACGGACCGGGGAGCTGTTTTTT.

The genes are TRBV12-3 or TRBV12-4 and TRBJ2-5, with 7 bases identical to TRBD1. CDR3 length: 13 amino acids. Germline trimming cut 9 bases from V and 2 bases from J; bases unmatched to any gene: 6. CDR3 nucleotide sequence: TGTGCCAGTCAAACAGGGGCGCAAGAGACCCAGTACTTC. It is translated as CASQTGAQETQYF.

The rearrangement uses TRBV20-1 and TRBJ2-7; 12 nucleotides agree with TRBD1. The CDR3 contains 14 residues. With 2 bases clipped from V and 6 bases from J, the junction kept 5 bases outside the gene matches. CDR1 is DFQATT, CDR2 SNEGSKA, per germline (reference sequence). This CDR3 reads CSARTGQGAGEQYF. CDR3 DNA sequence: TGCAGTGCTAGAACGGGACAGGGGGCGGGCGAGCAGTACTTC.

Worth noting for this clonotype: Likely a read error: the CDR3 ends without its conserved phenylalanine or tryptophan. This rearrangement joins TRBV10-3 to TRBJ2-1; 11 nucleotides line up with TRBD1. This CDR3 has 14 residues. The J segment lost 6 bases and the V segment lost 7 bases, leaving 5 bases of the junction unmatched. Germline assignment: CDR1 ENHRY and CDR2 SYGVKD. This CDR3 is CAIMGTGGRNEQFS. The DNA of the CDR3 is TGTGCCATCATGGGGACAGGGGGTCGCAATGAGCAGTTCTCC.

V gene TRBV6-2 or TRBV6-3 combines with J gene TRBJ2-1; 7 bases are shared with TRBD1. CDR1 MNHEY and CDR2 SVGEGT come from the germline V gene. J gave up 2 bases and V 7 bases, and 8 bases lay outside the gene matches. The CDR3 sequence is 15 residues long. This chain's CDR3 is CASTPQGKPYNEQFF. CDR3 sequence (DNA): TGTGCCAGCACCCCACAGGGGAAGCCCTACAATGAGCAGTTCTTC.

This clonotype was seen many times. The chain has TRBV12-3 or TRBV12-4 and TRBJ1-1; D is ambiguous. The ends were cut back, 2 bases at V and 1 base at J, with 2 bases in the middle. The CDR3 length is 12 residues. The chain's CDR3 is CASSLWNTEAFF. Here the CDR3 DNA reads TGTGCCAGCAGTTTATGGAACACTGAAGCTTTCTTT.

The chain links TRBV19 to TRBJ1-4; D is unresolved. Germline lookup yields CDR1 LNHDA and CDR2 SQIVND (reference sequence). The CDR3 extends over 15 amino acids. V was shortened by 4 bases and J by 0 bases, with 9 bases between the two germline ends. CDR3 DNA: TGTGCCAGTAGTAACCCCGGAGCAACTAATGAAAAACTGTTTTTT. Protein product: CASSNPGATNEKLFF.

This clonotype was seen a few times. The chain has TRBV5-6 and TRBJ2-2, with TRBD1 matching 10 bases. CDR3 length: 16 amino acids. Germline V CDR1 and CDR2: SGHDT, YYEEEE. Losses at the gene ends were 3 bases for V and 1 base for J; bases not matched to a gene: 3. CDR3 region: CASSYGQGVNTGELFF. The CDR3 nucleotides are TGTGCCAGCAGCTACGGACAGGGGGTGAACACCGGGGAGCTGTTTTTT.

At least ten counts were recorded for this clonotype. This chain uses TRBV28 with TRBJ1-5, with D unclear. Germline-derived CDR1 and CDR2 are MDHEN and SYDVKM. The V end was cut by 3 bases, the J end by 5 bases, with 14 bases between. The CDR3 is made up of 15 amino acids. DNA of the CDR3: TGTGCCAGCAGTTTTCGGGGAGTAAGGGATCAGCCCCAGCATTTT. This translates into CASSFRGVRDQPQHF. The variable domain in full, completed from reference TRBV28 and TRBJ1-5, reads DVKVTQSSRYLVKRTGEKVFLECVQDMDHENMFWYRQDPGLGLRLIYFSYDVKMKEKGDIPEGYSVSREKKERFSLILESASTNQTSMYLCASSFRGVRDQPQHFGDGTRLSIL.

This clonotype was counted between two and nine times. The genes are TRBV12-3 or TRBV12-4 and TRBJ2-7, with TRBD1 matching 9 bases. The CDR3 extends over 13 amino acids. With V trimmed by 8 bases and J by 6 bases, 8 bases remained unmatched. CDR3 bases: TGTGCCAGCCGACTGGCGGACAGGGGCGAGCAGTACTTC. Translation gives CASRLADRGEQYF.

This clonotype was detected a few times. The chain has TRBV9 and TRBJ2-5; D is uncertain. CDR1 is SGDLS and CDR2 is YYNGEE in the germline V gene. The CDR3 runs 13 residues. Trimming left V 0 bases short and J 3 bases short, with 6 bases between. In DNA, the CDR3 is TGTGCCAGCAGCGTAGCTGATGAAGAGACCCAGTACTTC. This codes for CASSVADEETQYF.

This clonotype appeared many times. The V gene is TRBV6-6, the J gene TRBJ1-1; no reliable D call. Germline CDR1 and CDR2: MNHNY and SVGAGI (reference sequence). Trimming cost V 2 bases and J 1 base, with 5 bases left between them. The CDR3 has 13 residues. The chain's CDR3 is CASSYDGNTEAFF. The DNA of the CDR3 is TGTGCCAGCAGTTACGACGGGAACACTGAAGCTTTCTTT.

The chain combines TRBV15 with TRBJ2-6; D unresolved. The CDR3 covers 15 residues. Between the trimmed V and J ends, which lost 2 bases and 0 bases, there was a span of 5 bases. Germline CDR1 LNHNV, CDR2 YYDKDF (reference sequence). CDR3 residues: CATSRYNSGANVLTF. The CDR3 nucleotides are TGTGCCACCAGCAGATACAACTCTGGGGCCAACGTCCTGACTTTC.

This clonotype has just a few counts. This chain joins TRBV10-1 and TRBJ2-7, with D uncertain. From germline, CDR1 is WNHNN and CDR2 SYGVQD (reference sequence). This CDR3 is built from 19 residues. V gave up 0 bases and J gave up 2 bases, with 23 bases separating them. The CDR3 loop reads CASSESAALRKAKPYEQYF. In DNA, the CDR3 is TGCGCCAGCAGTGAGTCGGCCGCACTTAGGAAGGCAAAGCCCTACGAGCAGTACTTC.

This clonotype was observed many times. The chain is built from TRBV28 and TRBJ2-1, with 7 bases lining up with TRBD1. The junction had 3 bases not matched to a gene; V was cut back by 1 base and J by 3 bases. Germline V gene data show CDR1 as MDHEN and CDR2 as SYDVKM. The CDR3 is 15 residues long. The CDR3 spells CASSLFRDSYNEQFF. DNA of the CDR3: TGTGCCAGCAGTTTATTCCGGGACAGCTACAATGAGCAGTTCTTC.

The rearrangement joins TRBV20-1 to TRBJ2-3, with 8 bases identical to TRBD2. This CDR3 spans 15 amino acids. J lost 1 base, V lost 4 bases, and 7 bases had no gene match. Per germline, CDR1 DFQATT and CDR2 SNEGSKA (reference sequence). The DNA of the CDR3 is TGCAGTGCTAAAACTAGCGGCCCACGCACAGATACGCAGTATTTT. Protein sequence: CSAKTSGPRTDTQYF.

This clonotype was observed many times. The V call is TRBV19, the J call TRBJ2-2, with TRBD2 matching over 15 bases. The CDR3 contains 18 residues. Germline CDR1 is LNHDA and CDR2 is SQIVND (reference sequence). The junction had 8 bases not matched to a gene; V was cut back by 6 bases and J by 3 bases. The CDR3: CASSPGLAGGPDTGELFF. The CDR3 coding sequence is TGTGCCAGTAGCCCCGGACTAGCGGGGGGGCCGGACACCGGGGAGCTGTTTTTT.

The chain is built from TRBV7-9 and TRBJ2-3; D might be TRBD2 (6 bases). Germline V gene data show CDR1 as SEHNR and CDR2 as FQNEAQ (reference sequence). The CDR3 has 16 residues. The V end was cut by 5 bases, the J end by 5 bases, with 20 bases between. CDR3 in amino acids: CASSPEGLPHRDTQYF. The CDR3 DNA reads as TGTGCCAGCAGCCCTGAGGGACTGCCTCATAGAGATACGCAGTATTTT. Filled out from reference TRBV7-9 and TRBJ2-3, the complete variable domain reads DTGVSQNPRHKITKRGQNVTFRCDPISEHNRLYWYRQTLGQGPEFLTYFQNEAQLEKSRLLSDRFSAERPKGSFSTLEIQRTEQGDSAMYLCASSPEGLPHRDTQYFGPGTRLTVL.

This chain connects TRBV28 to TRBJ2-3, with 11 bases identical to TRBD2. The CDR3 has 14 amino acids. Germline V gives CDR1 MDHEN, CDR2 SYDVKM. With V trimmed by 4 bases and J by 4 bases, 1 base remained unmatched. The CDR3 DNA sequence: TGTGCCAGCAGTTCTAGCGGGAGGCCAGATACGCAGTATTTT. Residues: CASSSSGRPDTQYF.

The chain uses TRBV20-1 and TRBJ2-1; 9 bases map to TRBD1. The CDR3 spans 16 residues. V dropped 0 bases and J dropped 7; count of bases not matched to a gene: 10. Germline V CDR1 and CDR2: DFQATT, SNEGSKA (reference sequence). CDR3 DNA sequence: TGCAGTGCTAGAGATCGGGGGACAGGGTTGCTAAATGAGCAGTTCTTC. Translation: CSARDRGTGLLNEQFF.

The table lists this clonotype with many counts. CDR3 region: CASSSPTLNWGYGYTF. The CDR3 nucleotides read TGTGCCAGCAGTTCCCCGACACTGAACTGGGGCTATGGCTACACCTTC. The V and J genes are TRBV28 and TRBJ1-2; no clear D. CDR3 length: 16 residues. With 4 bases removed from V and 4 bases from J, the gap between germline ends came to 19 bases. CDR1 is MDHEN and CDR2 is SYDVKM in the germline V gene.

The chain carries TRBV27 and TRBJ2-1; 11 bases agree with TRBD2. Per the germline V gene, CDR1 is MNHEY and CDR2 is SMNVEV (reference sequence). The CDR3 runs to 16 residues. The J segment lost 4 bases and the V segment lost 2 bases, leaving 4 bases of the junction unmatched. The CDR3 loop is CASSLGSSGRYNEQFF. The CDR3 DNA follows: TGTGCCAGCAGTTTAGGCTCTAGCGGGAGGTACAATGAGCAGTTCTTC.

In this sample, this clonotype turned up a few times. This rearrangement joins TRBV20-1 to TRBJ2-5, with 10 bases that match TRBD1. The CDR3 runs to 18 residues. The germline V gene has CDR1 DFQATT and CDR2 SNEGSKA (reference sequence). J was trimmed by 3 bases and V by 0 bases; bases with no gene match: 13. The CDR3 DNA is TGCAGTGCTAGAGAGGACAGGGGGTTAACCCAGGGCAAAGAGACCCAGTACTTC. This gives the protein CSAREDRGLTQGKETQYF.

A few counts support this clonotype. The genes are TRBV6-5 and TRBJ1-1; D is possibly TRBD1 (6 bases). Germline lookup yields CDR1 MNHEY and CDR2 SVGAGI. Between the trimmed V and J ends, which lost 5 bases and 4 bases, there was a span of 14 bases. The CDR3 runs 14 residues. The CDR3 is CASSNRGGATEAFF. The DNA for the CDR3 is TGTGCCAGCAGTAATCGAGGGGGGGCCACTGAAGCTTTCTTT.

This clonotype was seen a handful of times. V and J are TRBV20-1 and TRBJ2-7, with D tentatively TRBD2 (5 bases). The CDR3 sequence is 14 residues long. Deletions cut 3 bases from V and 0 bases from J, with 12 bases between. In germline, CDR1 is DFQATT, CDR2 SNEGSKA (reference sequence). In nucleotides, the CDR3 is TGCAGTGCTAGTGAGGGCGGAAGCTCCTACGAGCAGTACTTC. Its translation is CSASEGGSSYEQYF.

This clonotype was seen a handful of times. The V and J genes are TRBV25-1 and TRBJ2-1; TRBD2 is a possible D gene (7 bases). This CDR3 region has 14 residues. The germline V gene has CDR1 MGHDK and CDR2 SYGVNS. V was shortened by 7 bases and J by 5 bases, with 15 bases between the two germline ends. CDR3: CASIKGDYNNEQFF. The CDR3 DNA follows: TGTGCCAGCATTAAGGGGGACTACAACAATGAGCAGTTCTTC. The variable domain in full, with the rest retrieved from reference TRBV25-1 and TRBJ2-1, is EADIYQTPRYLVIGTGKKITLECSQTMGHDKMYWYQQDPGMELHLIHYSYGVNSTEKGDLSSESTVSRIRTEHFPLTLESARPSHTSQYLCASIKGDYNNEQFFGPGTRLTVL.

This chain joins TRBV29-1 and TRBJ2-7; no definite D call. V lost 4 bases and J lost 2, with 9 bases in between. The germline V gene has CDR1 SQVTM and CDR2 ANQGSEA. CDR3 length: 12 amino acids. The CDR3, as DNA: TGCAGCGTTGGTGGGGAAACCTACGAGCAGTACTTC. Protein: CSVGGETYEQYF.